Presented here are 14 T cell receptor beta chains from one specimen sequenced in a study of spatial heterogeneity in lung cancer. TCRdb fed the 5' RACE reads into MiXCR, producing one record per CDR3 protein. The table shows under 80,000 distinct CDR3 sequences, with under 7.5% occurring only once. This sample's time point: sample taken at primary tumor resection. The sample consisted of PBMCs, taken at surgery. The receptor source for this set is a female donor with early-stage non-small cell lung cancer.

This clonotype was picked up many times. The DNA for the CDR3 is TGTGCCAGCAGCCCCTTGGGGGGGCAAAGCAATCAGCCCCAGCATTTT. It translates to CASSPLGGQSNQPQHF. V usage is TRBV6-1 and J usage is TRBJ1-5; a weak D match, TRBD1 (6 bases). This CDR3 has 16 amino acids. V dropped 6 bases and J dropped 1 base, with 16 bases sitting between them. CDR1 and CDR2 from the germline V gene are MNHNS and SASEGT.

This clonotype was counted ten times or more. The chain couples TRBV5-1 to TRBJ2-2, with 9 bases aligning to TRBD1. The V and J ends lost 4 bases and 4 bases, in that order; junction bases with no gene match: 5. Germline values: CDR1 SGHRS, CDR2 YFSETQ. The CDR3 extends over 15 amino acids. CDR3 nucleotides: TGCGCCAGCAGCACGGACAGGGGCCCCACCGGGGAGCTGTTTTTT. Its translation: CASSTDRGPTGELFF.

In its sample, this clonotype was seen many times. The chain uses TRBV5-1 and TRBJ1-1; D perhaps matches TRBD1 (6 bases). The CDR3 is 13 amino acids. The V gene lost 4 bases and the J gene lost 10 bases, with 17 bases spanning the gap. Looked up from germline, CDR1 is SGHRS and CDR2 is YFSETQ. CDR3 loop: CASSEDSGLVAFF. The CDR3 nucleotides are TGCGCCAGCAGCGAGGACAGCGGCTTGGTAGCTTTCTTT.

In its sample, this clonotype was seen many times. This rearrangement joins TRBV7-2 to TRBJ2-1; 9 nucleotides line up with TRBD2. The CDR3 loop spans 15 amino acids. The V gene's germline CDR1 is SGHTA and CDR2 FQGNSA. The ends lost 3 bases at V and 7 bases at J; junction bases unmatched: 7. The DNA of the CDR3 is TGTGCCAGCAGCTTTAGCGGGGGCCCCGCGAATGAGCAGTTCTTC. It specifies CASSFSGGPANEQFF.

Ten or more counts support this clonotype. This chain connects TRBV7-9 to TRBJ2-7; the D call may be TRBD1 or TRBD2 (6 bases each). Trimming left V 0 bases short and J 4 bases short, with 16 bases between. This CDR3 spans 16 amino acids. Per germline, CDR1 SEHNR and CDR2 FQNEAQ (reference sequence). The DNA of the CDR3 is TGTGCCAGCAGCTTAGCGGGGGCAGGAGGGTCATACGAGCAGTACTTC. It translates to CASSLAGAGGSYEQYF.

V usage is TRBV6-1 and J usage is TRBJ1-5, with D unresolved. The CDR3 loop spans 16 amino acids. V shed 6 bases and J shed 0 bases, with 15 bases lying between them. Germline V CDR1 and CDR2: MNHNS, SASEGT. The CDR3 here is CASSDLDYYSNQPQHF. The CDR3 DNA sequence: TGTGCCAGCAGCGACCTTGATTATTATAGCAATCAGCCCCAGCATTTT.

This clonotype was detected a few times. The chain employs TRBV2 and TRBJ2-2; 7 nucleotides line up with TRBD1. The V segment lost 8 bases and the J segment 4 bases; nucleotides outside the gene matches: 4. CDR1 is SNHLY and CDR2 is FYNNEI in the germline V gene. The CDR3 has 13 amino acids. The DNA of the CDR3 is TGTGCCAGCCAGGGGGTGCGCACCGGGGAGCTGTTTTTT. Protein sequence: CASQGVRTGELFF. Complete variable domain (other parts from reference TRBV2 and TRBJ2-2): EPEVTQTPSHQVTQMGQEVILRCVPISNHLYFYWYRQILGQKVEFLVSFYNNEISEKSEIFDDQFSVERPDGSNFTLKIRSTKLEDSAMYFCASQGVRTGELFFGEGSRLTVL.

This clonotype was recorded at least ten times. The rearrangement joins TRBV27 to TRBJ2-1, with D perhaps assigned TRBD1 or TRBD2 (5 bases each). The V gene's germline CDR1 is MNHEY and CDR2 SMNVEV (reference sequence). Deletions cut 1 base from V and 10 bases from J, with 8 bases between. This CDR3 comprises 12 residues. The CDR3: CASSLWGGEQFF. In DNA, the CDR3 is TGTGCCAGCAGTTTATGGGGCGGGGAGCAGTTCTTC.

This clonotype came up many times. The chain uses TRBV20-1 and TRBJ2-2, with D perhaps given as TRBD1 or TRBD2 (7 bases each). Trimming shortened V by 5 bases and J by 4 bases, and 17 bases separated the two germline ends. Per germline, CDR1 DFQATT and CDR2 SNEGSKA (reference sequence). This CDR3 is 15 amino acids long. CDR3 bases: TGCAGTGCTGAGGGGGCTAGCGGATTCACCGGGGAGCTGTTTTTT. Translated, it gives CSAEGASGFTGELFF.

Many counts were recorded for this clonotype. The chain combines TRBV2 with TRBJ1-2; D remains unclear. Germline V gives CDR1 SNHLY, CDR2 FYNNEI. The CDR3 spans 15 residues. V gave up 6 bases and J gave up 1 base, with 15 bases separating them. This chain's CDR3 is CASSPRQDHNYGYTF. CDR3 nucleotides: TGTGCCAGCAGCCCCCGGCAGGACCATAACTATGGCTACACCTTC.

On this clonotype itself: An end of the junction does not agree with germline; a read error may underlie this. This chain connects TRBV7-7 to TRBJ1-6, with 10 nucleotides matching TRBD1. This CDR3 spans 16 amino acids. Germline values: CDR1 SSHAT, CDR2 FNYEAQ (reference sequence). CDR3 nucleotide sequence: TGTGCTAGCAACCCGGGACAGGGGCCCAATAATTCACCCCTCCACTTT. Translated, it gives CASNPGQGPNNSPLHF.

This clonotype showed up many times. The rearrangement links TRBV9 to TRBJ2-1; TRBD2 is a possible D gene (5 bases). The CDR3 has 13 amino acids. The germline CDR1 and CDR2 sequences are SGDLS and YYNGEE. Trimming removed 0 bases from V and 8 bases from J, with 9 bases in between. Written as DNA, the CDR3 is TGTGCCAGCAGCGTAGCAGCGAGGGATGAGCAGTTCTTC. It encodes CASSVAARDEQFF.

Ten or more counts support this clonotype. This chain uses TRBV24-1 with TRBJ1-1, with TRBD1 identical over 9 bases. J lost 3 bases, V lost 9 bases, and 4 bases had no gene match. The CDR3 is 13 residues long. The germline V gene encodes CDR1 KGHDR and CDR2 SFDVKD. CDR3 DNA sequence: TGTGCCACCTCGGGACAGGGCTACACTGAAGCTTTCTTT. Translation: CATSGQGYTEAFF.

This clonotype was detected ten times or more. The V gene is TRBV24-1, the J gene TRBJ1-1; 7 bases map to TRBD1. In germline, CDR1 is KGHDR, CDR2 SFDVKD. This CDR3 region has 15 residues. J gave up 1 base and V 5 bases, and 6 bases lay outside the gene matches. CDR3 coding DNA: TGTGCCACCAGTGTCAACAGGGGACCGAACACTGAAGCTTTCTTT. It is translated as CATSVNRGPNTEAFF.